This TCR beta chain originates from a study of T cells after yellow fever vaccination. In making TCR cDNA, 5'RACE template switching added a universal primer site and UMIs to it. TCRdb redid the calling of the 5' RACE reads with MiXCR, one entry per CDR3 protein. The data contain hundreds of thousands of distinct CDR3 sequences, around 6.4% of them singletons. The germline CDR1 and CDR2 sequences are SGHRS and YFSETQ. This CDR3 has 15 amino acids. The ends were cut back, 4 bases at V and 0 bases at J, with 11 bases in the middle. This clonotype has just a few counts. The antigen is undetermined. Study conclusions and caveats: The study noted that FACS-sorted repertoires could contain abundant clonotypes contaminating from the bulk population. The booster saw the reappearance of most primary-vaccination clones (more than 95% CD4, around 88% CD8).

This TCR derives from a man aged 30 to 39 who received the YFV17D yellow fever vaccine. Sequencing used PBMCs, obtained 5 days after the yellow fever booster vaccination. The chain employs TRBV5-1 and TRBJ1-5, with D perhaps matching TRBD1 (5 bases). In nucleotides, the CDR3 is TGCGCCAGCAGCCCTTGGGGGGATAGCAATCAGCCCCAGCATTTT. Protein sequence: CASSPWGDSNQPQHF. Variable domain in full (rest from reference TRBV5-1 and TRBJ1-5): KAGVTQTPRYLIKTRGQQVTLSCSPISGHRSVSWYQQTPGQGLQFLFEYFSETQRNKGNFPGRFSGRQFSNSRSEMNVSTLELGDSALYLCASSPWGDSNQPQHFGDGTRLSIL.